The T cell receptor beta chain described here comes from a study of shared clonotypes between healthy human individuals. The wider study: The plates for each donor numbered three CD4 naive, three CD4 memory, two CD8 naive and one CD8 memory.

Using immunoSEQ multiplex PCR, the repertoire was profiled, and TCRdb retains in-frame clones only, with some absent. Among around 940,000 clones listed, 76% were seen once. Study conclusions and caveats: With several donors compared, approximately 5% of naive CD4 clonotypes were shared.

Germline assignment: CDR1 GTSNPN and CDR2 SVGIG (reference sequence). V shed 7 bases and J shed 6 bases, with 16 bases lying between them. This CDR3 has 13 amino acids. About this clone: Its specificity is unknown.

Material for sequencing was memory CD4+ T cells sorted from blood. Subset of the sample: CD45RA-negative fraction. The sequence came from a man aged 18 to 35 in good health. This chain uses TRBV30 with TRBJ2-4; the D gene is possibly TRBD1 (7 bases). CDR3 in DNA: TGTGCCTTTACCCAGGGGGGCGCAAACATTCAGTACTTC. Amino acid sequence: CAFTQGGANIQYF.